This T cell receptor (beta chain) was recovered during a study of blood T cell repertoires in COVID-19. TCRdb's copy holds only in-frame clones and misses some; the assay was immunoSEQ multiplex PCR. The sample carries about 170,000 clones, approximately 92% recorded once. This CDR3 comprises 15 residues. The V end was cut by 4 bases, the J end by 0 bases, with 10 bases between. Germline CDR1 and CDR2: MGHRA and YSYEKL. The sample consisted of peripheral blood. The sequence came from a woman in her fifties or sixties with acute or convalescent COVID-19. The chain carries TRBV4-1 and TRBJ2-1, with D uncertain. The CDR3 loop is CASSPGASSYNEQFF. CDR3 nucleotide sequence: TGCGCCAGCAGCCCAGGCGCGAGCTCCTACAATGAGCAGTTCTTC.